Following are 18 T cell receptor beta chains from one sample sequenced in a study of blood T cell repertoires in COVID-19. Here immunoSEQ multiplex PCR was the method, and the copy in TCRdb shows in-frame clones only, minus some. The table lists tens of thousands of clones, about 81% of them singletons. The sequencing sample was made of peripheral blood. The receptors shown here come from a human donor in a cohort sampled during active COVID-19.

V and J are TRBV19 and TRBJ1-2; TRBD1 is a possible D gene (6 bases). The CDR3 totals 15 residues. Germline V gene sequence: CDR1 LNHDA, CDR2 SQIVND (reference sequence). V was shortened by 7 bases and J by 4 bases, with 19 bases between the two germline ends. The CDR3 loop reads CASTTGTYSPYGYTF. CDR3 sequence (DNA): TGTGCCAGTACCACCGGGACATACTCACCCTATGGCTACACCTTC. The full variable domain, completed using reference TRBV19 and TRBJ1-2, is DGGITQSPKYLFRKEGQNVTLSCEQNLNHDAMYWYRQDPGQGLRLIYYSQIVNDFQKGDIAEGYSVSREKKESFPLTVTSAQKNPTAFYLCASTTGTYSPYGYTFGSGTRLTVV.

The rearrangement links TRBV24-1 to TRBJ1-4; no firm D call. CDR1 is KGHDR, CDR2 SFDVKD, per germline. V was shortened by 1 base and J by 8 bases, with 10 bases between the two germline ends. CDR3 length: 14 amino acids. CDR3 residues: CATSDFAGNEKLFF. The CDR3 region has the DNA TGTGCCACCAGTGATTTTGCCGGGAACGAAAAACTGTTTTTT.

The V call is TRBV28, the J call TRBJ2-3; the match to TRBD2 covers 11 bases. CDR1 and CDR2 from the germline V gene are MDHEN and SYDVKM. CDR3 length equals 17 residues. Unmatched junction bases numbered 13, after V lost 5 bases and J lost 6 bases. The CDR3 reads CASSRRLAGSLMDTQYF. CDR3 DNA: TGTGCCAGCAGTCGGAGACTAGCGGGATCCCTTATGGATACGCAGTATTTT.

V usage is TRBV27 and J usage is TRBJ1-5, with TRBD1 as a possible D gene (5 bases). The V and J ends lost 7 bases and 7 bases respectively, with 14 bases between them. The CDR3 loop spans 13 amino acids. Germline loops: CDR1 MNHEY, CDR2 SMNVEV (reference sequence). The CDR3 sequence: CASTGRAGQPQHF. DNA for the CDR3: TGTGCCAGCACAGGGAGGGCAGGGCAGCCCCAGCATTTT.

The chain carries TRBV19 and TRBJ2-1, with 8 bases identical to TRBD1. CDR3 length: 15 amino acids. The V and J ends lost 3 bases and 8 bases, in that order; junction bases with no gene match: 9. Per the germline V gene, CDR1 is LNHDA and CDR2 is SQIVND (reference sequence). The CDR3 DNA sequence: TGTGCCAGTAGTATTGGAGGTCAGGGGGCTTATGAGCAGTTCTTC. It encodes CASSIGGQGAYEQFF.

The chain recombines TRBV29-1 with TRBJ2-5; 14 nucleotides line up with TRBD2. The CDR3 length is 15 residues. Germline loops: CDR1 SQVTM, CDR2 ANQGSEA. The junction had 3 bases not matched to a gene; V was cut back by 1 base and J by 5 bases. The CDR3 region has the DNA TGCAGCGTTGAAGGGGGACTAGCGGGAGCGGAGACCCAGTACTTC. This gives the protein CSVEGGLAGAETQYF. Drawing the rest from reference TRBV29-1 and TRBJ2-5, the complete variable domain is SAVISQKPSRDICQRGTSLTIQCQVDSQVTMMFWYRQQPGQSLTLIATANQGSEATYESGFVIDKFPISRPNLTFSTLTVSNMSPEDSSIYLCSVEGGLAGAETQYFGPGTRLLVL.

The V and J genes are TRBV7-9 and TRBJ1-1; D is perhaps TRBD1 (5 bases). V shed 3 bases and J shed 8 bases, with 10 bases lying between them. The CDR3 runs to 12 residues. Germline V gene data show CDR1 as SEHNR and CDR2 as FQNEAQ (reference sequence). The CDR3: CASSFDSREAFF. The CDR3 bases are TGTGCCAGCAGCTTCGACAGTAGAGAAGCTTTCTTT.

J is TRBJ2-7 and V is TRBV27; 7 bases map to TRBD1. Germline assignment: CDR1 MNHEY and CDR2 SMNVEV (reference sequence). This CDR3 has 16 residues. J lost 7 bases, V lost 1 base, and 13 bases had no gene match. The CDR3 DNA reads as TGTGCCAGCAGTTTATATGGGACAGACAGCGGCACGGAGCAGTACTTC. Protein product: CASSLYGTDSGTEQYF.

J is TRBJ2-5 and V is TRBV18; the match to TRBD1 covers 7 bases. The CDR3 consists of 14 residues. Germline loops: CDR1 KGHSH, CDR2 LQKENI. Unmatched junction bases numbered 2, after V lost 3 bases and J lost 1 base. The CDR3 DNA follows: TGTGCCAGCTCACCCCGGACAGGCCAAGAGACCCAGTACTTC. Translating gives CASSPRTGQETQYF.

CDR3 region: CASVVFPSQETQYF. For the CDR3, the DNA is TGTGCCAGCGTCGTTTTTCCTAGTCAAGAGACCCAGTACTTC. The genes are TRBV2 and TRBJ2-5, with D uncertain. V gave up 8 bases and J gave up 2 bases, with 15 bases separating them. Per the germline V gene, CDR1 is SNHLY and CDR2 is FYNNEI. The CDR3 loop spans 14 amino acids.

The genes are TRBV7-9 and TRBJ1-1, with D maybe TRBD1 (5 bases). The germline V gene has CDR1 SEHNR and CDR2 FQNEAQ (reference sequence). Deletions cut 4 bases from V and 5 bases from J, with 14 bases between. The CDR3 covers 14 residues. The CDR3 sequence is CASSSLGGGTEAFF. CDR3 nucleotides: TGTGCCAGCAGCTCCCTGGGGGGAGGGACTGAAGCTTTCTTT.

This chain connects TRBV7-2 to TRBJ2-2, with TRBD1 matching 8 bases. Trimming took 7 bases from V and 0 from J; bases not matched to a gene: 4. The CDR3 totals 15 residues. Germline lookup yields CDR1 SGHTA and CDR2 FQGNSA. The CDR3 DNA reads TGTGCCAGCACCCCGGACAGGGCGAACACCGGGGAGCTGTTTTTT. It translates to CASTPDRANTGELFF.

V is TRBV6-2 or TRBV6-3 and J is TRBJ2-1; 9 nucleotides agree with TRBD1. The J segment lost 4 bases and the V segment lost 4 bases, leaving 5 bases of the junction unmatched. Germline values: CDR1 MNHEY, CDR2 SVGEGT. This CDR3 contains 15 residues. The CDR3 spells CASSSTGGKYNEQFF. CDR3 bases: TGTGCCAGCAGTTCGACAGGGGGAAAATACAATGAGCAGTTCTTC.

The chain is built from TRBV9 and TRBJ1-2; possibly TRBD1 for D (6 bases). Trimming stripped 0 bases from V and 3 bases from J, with 12 bases between. The length of the CDR3 is 15 residues. Per the germline V gene, CDR1 is SGDLS and CDR2 is YYNGEE. DNA for the CDR3: TGTGCCAGCAGCGTAGGGGGGCCAGTAGACTATGGCTACACCTTC. Its translation is CASSVGGPVDYGYTF.

The chain recombines TRBV9 with TRBJ2-1, with TRBD2 matching 7 bases. The CDR3 runs 14 residues. CDR1 and CDR2 from the germline V gene are SGDLS and YYNGEE. The J segment lost 9 bases and the V segment lost 0 bases, leaving 6 bases of the junction unmatched. The CDR3 loop is CASSVASGVLEQFF. In DNA, the CDR3 is TGTGCCAGCAGCGTAGCCAGCGGGGTCCTTGAGCAGTTCTTC. The full variable domain, its missing parts supplied by reference TRBV9 and TRBJ2-1, is DSGVTQTPKHLITATGQRVTLRCSPRSGDLSVYWYQQSLDQGLQFLIQYYNGEERAKGNILERFSAQQFPDLHSELNLSSLELGDSALYFCASSVASGVLEQFFGPGTRLTVL.

This rearrangement joins TRBV4-1 to TRBJ1-2, with TRBD1 as a possible D gene (5 bases). Between the trimmed V and J ends, which lost 4 bases and 8 bases, there was a span of 8 bases. Germline lookup yields CDR1 MGHRA and CDR2 YSYEKL. The CDR3 runs to 11 residues. The CDR3 nucleotides are TGCGCCAGCAGCCGGGGGGACGGCTACACCTTC. Its protein is CASSRGDGYTF.

This clone was counted a few times. For the CDR3, the DNA is TGCAGCGTTGGACAGGGGATCAATTCACCCCTCCACTTT. Amino acids: CSVGQGINSPLHF. The chain carries TRBV29-1 and TRBJ1-6; 8 bases align to TRBD1. V trimming: 4 bases; J trimming: 7 bases; junction bases outside the gene matches: 3. Germline V gene data show CDR1 as SQVTM and CDR2 as ANQGSEA. CDR3 length equals 13 residues.

J is TRBJ1-2 and V is TRBV7-8; the D gene is possibly TRBD1 (5 bases). Trimming pared 5 bases from V and 1 base from J, leaving 14 bases between. Germline V gene sequence: CDR1 SGHVS, CDR2 FQNEAQ. The CDR3 is made up of 15 amino acids. CDR3 bases: TGTGCCAGCAGCCCTCGACAGAACCTTAACTATGGCTACACCTTC. Amino acids: CASSPRQNLNYGYTF.